This T cell receptor beta chain appears in the sequencing data of a study of CD8 T cells in ankylosing spondylitis. Making use of molecular barcodes, quantitative 5'-RACE generated TCR beta libraries. TCRdb re-called the 5' RACE reads through MiXCR, storing one row per CDR3 protein. The sample shows more than 150,000 distinct CDR3 sequences, roughly 12% of them seen only once. V was pared by 5 bases and J by 3 bases, with 16 bases between. The CDR3 is 15 amino acids. The chain combines TRBV12-3 or TRBV12-4 with TRBJ1-2; no clear D. The sequenced sample consisted of blood, either unsorted or a sorted T cell fraction (not recorded which). This clonotype was sampled from a male donor with ankylosing spondylitis or in good health (not recorded which). The CDR3 coding sequence is TGTGCCAGCAGTCCCGACATTACTCGCCACTATGGCTACACCTTC. It encodes CASSPDITRHYGYTF.